This TCR beta chain stems from a study of identifying expanded T cells in peripheral blood (dated by TCRdb to between 2018 and 2021). For the wider study: Four technical replicates, made by sequencing separate aliquots from the same pool of genomic DNA, were compared pairwise.

Ends trimmed: V by 1 base, J by 4 bases; bases unmatched to a gene: 7. From the cysteine up to the phenylalanine, the CDR3 has a length of 16 residues. Only the CDR3 portion is preserved as DNA: 48 bases, with reading frame beginning at the first base. The germline V gene provides CDR1 SGHTA and CDR2 FQGTGA. No immune events such as infections were documented for the healthy donors during the collection period. To calibrate time-dependent variance in a beta-binomial model of T-cell clone differential abundance, blood repertoires from healthy donors were used as a training cohort. There were roughly 10 healthy donors in the training cohort, of whom 3 were female and 7 were male. An age range of about 25 to 64 years, with an average of roughly 47 years, was recorded for the donors. Obtained from a commercial supplier, whole blood was collected from each healthy donor at three time points set two weeks apart. For immunosequencing, genomic DNA was extracted from whole blood that had not been sorted.

The paper as a whole reports these results and caveats: Both the number of clones called differentially abundant and the false-positive rate were significantly reduced by the beta-binomial model across all healthy-donor time intervals. Approximately 1.1 differentially abundant clones were flagged by the binomial model between technical replicates, whereas about 16 and 19 were flagged over approximately two weeks and four weeks, respectively. For all healthy donors, the variance in clone template counts between approximately two-week samples rose significantly as total template count increased. The authors expected that biological variance in healthy repertoires might rise further over much longer intervals, such as months to years.

TCRbeta CDR3 regions were profiled with the immunoSEQ Assay using bias-controlled multiplex PCR amplification of genomic DNA. On the authors' methods: The absolute abundance of each unique TCRbeta CDR3 region was quantified after sequences were collapsed and filtered. Differential abundance was assessed using a binomial (Fisher-equivalent) model and a beta-binomial model in which time-dependent variance fitted from healthy donors was added. Clones with fewer than 5 combined templates were removed, and differential abundance was called for clones with a Benjamini-Hochberg FDR below 0.01. Beta-binomial variance was modeled as a function of total template count across the two samples using the form v = (b*log(k)+a)^2. Here the immuneACCESS table is served through TCRdb, limited to in-frame sequences with V and J called. Missing clones are a known gap in these copies; in checked studies unresolved V genes cover under half, and the rest lacks a known reason. The D gene and trimming were derived from the DNA, and the V and J assignments and clone size from that table. The sample data list 90,000 to 110,000 clones, and about 87% of these were observed just once. Together, the top ten hold 8% to 9% of the sample.

Details on this clone: This clone's antigen is unknown. No per-base quality is available; no much larger clone lies one base away.

This receptor was identified in a person aged 18 to 70 in good health. The sample was blood. This sequence uses TRBV7-3 and TRBJ2-3; 8 nucleotides in the junction match TRBD2. The nucleotide sequence is given as TGTGCCAGCAGCTTAAAGGGGGGACTAGAGTCAGATACGCAGTATTTT. This yields the protein CASSLKGGLESDTQYF.